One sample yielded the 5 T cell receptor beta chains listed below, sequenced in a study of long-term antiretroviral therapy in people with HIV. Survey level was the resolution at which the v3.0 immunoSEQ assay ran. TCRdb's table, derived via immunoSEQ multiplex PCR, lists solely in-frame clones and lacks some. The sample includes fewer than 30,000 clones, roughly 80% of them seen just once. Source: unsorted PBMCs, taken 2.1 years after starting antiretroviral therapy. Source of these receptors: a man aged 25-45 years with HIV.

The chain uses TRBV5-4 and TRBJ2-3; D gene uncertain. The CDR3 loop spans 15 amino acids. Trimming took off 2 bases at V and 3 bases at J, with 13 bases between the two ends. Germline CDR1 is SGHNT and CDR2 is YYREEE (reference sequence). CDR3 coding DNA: TGTGCCAGCAGCTTTTGGCGCCTGGCGACAGATACGCAGTATTTT. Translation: CASSFWRLATDTQYF. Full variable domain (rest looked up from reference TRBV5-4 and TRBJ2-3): ETGVTQSPTHLIKTRGQQVTLRCSSQSGHNTVSWYQQALGQGPQFIFQYYREEENGRGNFPPRFSGLQFPNYSSELNVNALELDDSALYLCASSFWRLATDTQYFGPGTRLTVL.

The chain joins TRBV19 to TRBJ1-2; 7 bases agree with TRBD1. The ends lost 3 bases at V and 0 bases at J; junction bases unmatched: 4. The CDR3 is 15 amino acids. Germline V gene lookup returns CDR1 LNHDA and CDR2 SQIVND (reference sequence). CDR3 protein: CASSIEDRTNYGYTF. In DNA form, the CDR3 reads TGTGCCAGTAGTATCGAGGACAGGACTAACTATGGCTACACCTTC. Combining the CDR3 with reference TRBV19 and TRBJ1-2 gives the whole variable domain DGGITQSPKYLFRKEGQNVTLSCEQNLNHDAMYWYRQDPGQGLRLIYYSQIVNDFQKGDIAEGYSVSREKKESFPLTVTSAQKNPTAFYLCASSIEDRTNYGYTFGSGTRLTVV.

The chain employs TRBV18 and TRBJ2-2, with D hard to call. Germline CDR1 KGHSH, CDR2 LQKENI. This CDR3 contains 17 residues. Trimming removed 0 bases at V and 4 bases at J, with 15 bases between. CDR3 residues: CASSPPVQVSGTGELFF. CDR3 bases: TGTGCCAGCTCACCACCGGTTCAGGTCTCGGGCACCGGGGAGCTGTTTTTT.

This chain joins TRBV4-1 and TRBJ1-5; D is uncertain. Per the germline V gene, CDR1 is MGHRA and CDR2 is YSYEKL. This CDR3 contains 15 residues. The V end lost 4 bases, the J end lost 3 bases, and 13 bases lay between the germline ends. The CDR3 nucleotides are TGCGCCAGCAGCCCTCGGGAGGGATTCAATCAGCCCCAGCATTTT. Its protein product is CASSPREGFNQPQHF.

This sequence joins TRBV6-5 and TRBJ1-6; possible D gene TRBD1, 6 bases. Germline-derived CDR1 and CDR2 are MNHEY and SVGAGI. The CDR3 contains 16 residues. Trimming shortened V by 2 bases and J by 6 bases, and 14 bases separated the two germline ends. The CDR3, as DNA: TGTGCCAGCAGTTACGACGAGACAGGCCTTAATTCACCCCTCCACTTT. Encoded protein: CASSYDETGLNSPLHF.